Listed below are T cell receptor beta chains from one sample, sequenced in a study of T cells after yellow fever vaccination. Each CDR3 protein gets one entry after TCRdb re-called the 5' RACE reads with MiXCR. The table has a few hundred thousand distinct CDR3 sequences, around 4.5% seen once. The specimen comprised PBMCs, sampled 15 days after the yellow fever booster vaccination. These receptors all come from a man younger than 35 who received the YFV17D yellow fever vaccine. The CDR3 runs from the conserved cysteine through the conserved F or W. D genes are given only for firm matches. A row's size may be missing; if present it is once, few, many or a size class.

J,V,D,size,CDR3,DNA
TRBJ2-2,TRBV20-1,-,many,CSARTGTGELFF,TGCAGTGCGAGGACGGGCACCGGGGAGCTGTTTTTT
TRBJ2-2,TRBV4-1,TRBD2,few,CASSENRLAGASNTGELFF,TGCGCCAGCAGCGAAAATCGACTAGCGGGGGCCTCGAACACCGGGGAGCTGTTTTTT
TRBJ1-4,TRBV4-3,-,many,CASSQGIGEKLFF,TGCGCCAGCAGCCAGGGAATTGGAGAAAAACTGTTTTTT
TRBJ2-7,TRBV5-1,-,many,CASIPGENSYEQYF,TGCGCCAGCATTCCGGGGGAGAACTCCTACGAGCAGTACTTC
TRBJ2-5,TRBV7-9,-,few,CASSLGSSSKQETQYF,TGTGCCAGCAGCTTAGGGAGCAGCTCCAAACAAGAGACCCAGTACTTC
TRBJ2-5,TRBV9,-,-,CASSVDKAVETQYF,TGTGCCAGCAGCGTAGATAAGGCTGTAGAGACCCAGTACTTC
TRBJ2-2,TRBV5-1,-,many,CASSLREQDGELFF,TGCGCCAGCAGCTTGAGGGAACAGGACGGGGAGCTGTTTTTT
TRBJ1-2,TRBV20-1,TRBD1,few,CSATLLQTGRGNYGYTF,TGCAGTGCTACCCTACTTCAGACAGGGCGTGGGAACTATGGCTACACCTTC
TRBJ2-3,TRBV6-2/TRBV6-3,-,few,CASSFQGNTDTQYF,TGTGCCAGCAGTTTCCAGGGGAATACAGATACGCAGTATTTT
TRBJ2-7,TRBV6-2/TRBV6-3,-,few,CASSPLSYEQYF,TGTGCCAGCAGCCCTTTGAGCTACGAGCAGTACTTC
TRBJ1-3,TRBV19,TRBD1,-,CASTDRGGSISGNTIYF,TGTGCCAGTACCGATAGAGGGGGCAGCATCTCTGGAAACACCATATATTTT
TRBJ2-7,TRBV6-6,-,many,CAASGGSGDPYEQYF,TGTGCCGCCTCGGGAGGATCAGGGGACCCCTACGAGCAGTACTTC
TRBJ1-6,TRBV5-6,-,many,CASSLGRSQEPLHF,TGTGCCAGCAGCTTGGGGCGGTCCCAGGAACCCCTCCACTTT
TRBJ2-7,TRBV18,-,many,CASSPRNGYYEQYF,TGTGCCAGCTCACCAAGAAACGGATACTACGAGCAGTACTTC
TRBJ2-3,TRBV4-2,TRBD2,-,CASSQDLAGGQDTQYF,TGTGCCAGCAGCCAAGATCTAGCGGGGGGGCAAGATACGCAGTATTTT
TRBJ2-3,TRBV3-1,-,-,CASSYSWGVAESTDTQYF,TGTGCCAGCAGCTATTCCTGGGGGGTAGCGGAGAGCACAGATACGCAGTATTTT
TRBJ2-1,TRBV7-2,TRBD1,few,CASSAGGQVNEQFF,TGTGCCAGCAGCGCAGGAGGACAGGTCAATGAGCAGTTCTTC
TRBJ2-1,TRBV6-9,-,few,CASSPGYHEQFF,TGTGCCAGCAGTCCCGGGTACCATGAGCAGTTCTTC
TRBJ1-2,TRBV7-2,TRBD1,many,CASSLARDRGYGYTF,TGTGCCAGCAGCTTAGCGAGGGACAGGGGTTATGGCTACACCTTC
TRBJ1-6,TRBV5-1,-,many,CASSLASPLHF,TGCGCCAGCAGCTTGGCCTCACCCCTCCACTTT
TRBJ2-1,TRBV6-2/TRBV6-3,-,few,CASIGAGAFF,TGTGCCAGCATAGGGGCAGGAGCCTTCTTC
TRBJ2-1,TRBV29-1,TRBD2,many,CSAKRGAYNEQFF,TGCAGCGCCAAGCGGGGGGCGTACAATGAGCAGTTCTTC
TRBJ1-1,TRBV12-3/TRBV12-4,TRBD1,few,CASSAGQGLLAFF,TGTGCCAGCAGTGCGGGACAGGGTTTATTAGCTTTCTTT
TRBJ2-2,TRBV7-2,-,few,CASSFSVGAGELFF,TGTGCCAGCAGCTTCAGCGTGGGGGCCGGGGAGCTGTTTTTT
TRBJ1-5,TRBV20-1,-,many,CSARGPTDSNQPQHF,TGCAGTGCTAGAGGCCCGACGGATAGCAATCAGCCCCAGCATTTT
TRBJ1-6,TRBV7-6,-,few,CASSLQGNTNSPLHF,TGTGCCAGCAGCTTACAGGGGAACACTAATTCACCCCTCCACTTT
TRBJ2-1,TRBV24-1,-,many,CATSDSWRHSEQFF,TGTGCCACCAGTGATTCGTGGAGGCACAGTGAGCAGTTCTTC
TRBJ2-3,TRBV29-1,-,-,CSVEDPSFTQYF,TGCAGCGTTGAAGATCCCAGCTTTACGCAGTATTTT
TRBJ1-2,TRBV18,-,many,CASSADRTANYGYTF,TGTGCCAGCTCAGCCGACAGGACAGCTAACTATGGCTACACCTTC
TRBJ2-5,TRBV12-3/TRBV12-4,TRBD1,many,CASSGQVGETQYF,TGTGCCAGCAGCGGACAGGTGGGGGAGACCCAGTACTTC
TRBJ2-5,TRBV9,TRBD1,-,CASSKRQGAGETQYF,TGTGCCAGCAGCAAAAGACAGGGGGCCGGGGAGACCCAGTACTTC
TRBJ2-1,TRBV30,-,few,CAWSARQAPGFF,TGTGCCTGGAGTGCTCGACAGGCCCCGGGGTTCTTC
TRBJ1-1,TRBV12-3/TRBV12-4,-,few,CASSISVGGSTEAFF,TGTGCCAGCAGTATCTCCGTTGGGGGGAGTACTGAAGCTTTCTTT
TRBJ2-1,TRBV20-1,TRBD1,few,CSAGGQGPLNEQFF,TGCAGTGCTGGGGGACAGGGCCCCTTAAATGAGCAGTTCTTC
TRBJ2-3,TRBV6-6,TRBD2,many,CASSSPTSGQYF,TGTGCCAGCAGTTCACCCACTAGCGGCCAGTATTTT
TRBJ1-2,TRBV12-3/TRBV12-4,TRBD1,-,CASKTPGQPRGYTF,TGTGCCAGCAAGACACCGGGACAGCCTCGGGGCTACACCTTC
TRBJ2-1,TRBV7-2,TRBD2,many,CASSLLGTSGGAFEQFF,TGTGCCAGCAGCTTACTGGGGACTAGCGGGGGGGCTTTTGAGCAGTTCTTC
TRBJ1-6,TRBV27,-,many,CASSLSVGDISPLHF,TGTGCCAGCAGTTTATCGGTAGGGGACATTTCACCCCTCCACTTT
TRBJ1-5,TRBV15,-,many,CATSNPPGGRQPQHF,TGTGCCACCAGCAACCCCCCGGGGGGACGGCAGCCCCAGCATTTT
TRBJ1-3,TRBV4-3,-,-,CASSQGLNSGNTIYF,TGCGCCAGCAGCCAAGGACTCAACTCTGGAAACACCATATATTTT
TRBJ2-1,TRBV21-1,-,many,CASSTRVIARNNEQFF,TGTGCCAGCAGCACCCGGGTAATAGCGCGTAACAATGAGCAGTTCTTC
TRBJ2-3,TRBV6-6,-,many,CASRKTGHRTTDTQYF,TGTGCCAGCAGAAAGACAGGCCACCGTACCACAGATACGCAGTATTTT
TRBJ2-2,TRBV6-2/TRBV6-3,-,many,CASSFLLSGELFF,TGTGCCAGCAGTTTCCTCTTATCCGGGGAGCTGTTTTTT
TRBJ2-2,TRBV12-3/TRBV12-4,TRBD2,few,CAAGGTGELFF,TGTGCCGCCGGGGGGACCGGGGAGCTGTTTTTT
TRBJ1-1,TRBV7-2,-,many,CASSLAGTENTEAFF,TGTGCCAGCAGCTTAGCCGGGACGGAGAACACTGAAGCTTTCTTT
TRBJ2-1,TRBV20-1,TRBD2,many,CSAPEAGGSYNEQFF,TGCAGTGCTCCGGAAGCGGGGGGCTCCTACAATGAGCAGTTCTTC
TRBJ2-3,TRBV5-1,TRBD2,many,CASSRGGLDTQYF,TGCGCCAGCAGCCGGGGGGGCCTAGATACGCAGTATTTT
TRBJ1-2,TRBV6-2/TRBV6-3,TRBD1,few,CASSYTPQGSGYTF,TGTGCCAGCAGTTATACCCCACAGGGGAGCGGCTACACCTTC
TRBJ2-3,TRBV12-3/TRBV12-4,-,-,CASSLLGRGTQYF,TGTGCCAGCAGTTTACTAGGCCGAGGTACGCAGTATTTT
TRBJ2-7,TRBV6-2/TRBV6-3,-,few,CASSSGAGPYSYEQYF,TGTGCCAGCAGTTCGGGAGCGGGTCCATACTCCTACGAGCAGTACTTC
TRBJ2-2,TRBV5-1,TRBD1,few,CASSPVGGRTGELFF,TGCGCCAGCAGCCCAGTAGGGGGCAGAACCGGGGAGCTGTTTTTT
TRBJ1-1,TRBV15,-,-,CATSRPAGTEHTEAFF,TGTGCCACCAGCAGACCCGCCGGGACTGAACACACTGAAGCTTTCTTT
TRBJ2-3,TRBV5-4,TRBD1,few,CASSDRRQGDTQYF,TGTGCCAGCAGCGACCGAAGACAGGGAGATACGCAGTATTTT
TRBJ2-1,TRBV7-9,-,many,CASSSGGGSLNEQFF,TGTGCCAGCAGCTCAGGGGGGGGAAGCCTCAATGAGCAGTTCTTC
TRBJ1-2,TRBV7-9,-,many,CASSLDPGGYTF,TGTGCCAGCAGCTTAGATCCAGGCGGCTACACCTTC